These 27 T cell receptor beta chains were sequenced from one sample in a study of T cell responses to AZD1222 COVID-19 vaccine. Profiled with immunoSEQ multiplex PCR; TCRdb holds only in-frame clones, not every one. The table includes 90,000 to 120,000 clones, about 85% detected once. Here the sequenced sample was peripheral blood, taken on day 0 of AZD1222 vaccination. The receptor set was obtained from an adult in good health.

CDR3 amino acids: CASSLLAGGGNEQFF. DNA of the CDR3: TGCGCCAGCAGCTTACTAGCGGGGGGAGGGAATGAGCAGTTCTTC. The V and J genes are TRBV5-1 and TRBJ2-1; 12 bases agree with TRBD2. Losses at the gene ends were 2 bases for V and 7 bases for J; bases not matched to a gene: 4. CDR1 and CDR2 from the germline V gene are SGHRS and YFSETQ. The CDR3 loop spans 15 amino acids.

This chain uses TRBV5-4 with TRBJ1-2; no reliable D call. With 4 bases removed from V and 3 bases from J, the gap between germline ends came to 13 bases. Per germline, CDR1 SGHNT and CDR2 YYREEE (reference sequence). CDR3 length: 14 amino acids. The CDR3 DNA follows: TGTGCCAGCAGCGGAGGAGGTCGGGACTATGGCTACACCTTC. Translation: CASSGGGRDYGYTF.

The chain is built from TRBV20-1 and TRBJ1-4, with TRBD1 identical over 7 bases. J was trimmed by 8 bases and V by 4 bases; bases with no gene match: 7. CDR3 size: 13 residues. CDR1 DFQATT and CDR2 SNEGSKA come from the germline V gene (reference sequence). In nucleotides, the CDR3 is TGCAGTGCTATTGACAGGGTAGGAGAAAAACTGTTTTTT. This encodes CSAIDRVGEKLFF.

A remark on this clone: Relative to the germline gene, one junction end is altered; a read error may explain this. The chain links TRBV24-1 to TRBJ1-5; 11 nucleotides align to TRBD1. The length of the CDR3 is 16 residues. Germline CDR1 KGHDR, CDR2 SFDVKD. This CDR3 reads CATSDWGQGGDQPQHF. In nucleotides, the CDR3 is TGTGCCACCAGTGATTGGGGACAGGGGGGGGATCAACCCCAGCATTTT.

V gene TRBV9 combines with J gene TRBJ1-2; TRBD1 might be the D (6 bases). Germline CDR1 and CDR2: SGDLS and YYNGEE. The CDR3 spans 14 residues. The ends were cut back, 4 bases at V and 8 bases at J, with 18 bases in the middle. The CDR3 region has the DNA TGTGCCAGCAGCCCGGGACACGGGCGGGAGGGCTACACCTTC. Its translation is CASSPGHGREGYTF.

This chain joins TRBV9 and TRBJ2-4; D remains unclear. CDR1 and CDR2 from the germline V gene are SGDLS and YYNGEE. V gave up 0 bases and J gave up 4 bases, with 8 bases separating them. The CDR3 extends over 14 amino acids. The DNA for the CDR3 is TGTGCCAGCAGCGTAGTTGGCGGAAAAAACATTCAGTACTTC. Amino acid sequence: CASSVVGGKNIQYF.

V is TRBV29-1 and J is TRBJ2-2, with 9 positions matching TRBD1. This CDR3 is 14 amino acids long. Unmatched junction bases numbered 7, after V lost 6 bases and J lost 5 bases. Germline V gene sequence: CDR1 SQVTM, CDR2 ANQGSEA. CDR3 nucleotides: TGCAGCGTCACCGGGACAGGGTCGACCGGGGAGCTGTTTTTT. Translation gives CSVTGTGSTGELFF.

The CDR3 here is CASSLPHRGLHSGNTIYF. The CDR3 bases are TGTGCCAGCAGTTTGCCCCACAGGGGACTCCACTCTGGAAACACCATATATTTT. The V call is TRBV28, the J call TRBJ1-3; TRBD1 matches at 7 bases. The germline V gene has CDR1 MDHEN and CDR2 SYDVKM. The CDR3 is 18 residues long. The trim removed 3 bases at V and 0 bases at J, leaving 11 bases unmatched.

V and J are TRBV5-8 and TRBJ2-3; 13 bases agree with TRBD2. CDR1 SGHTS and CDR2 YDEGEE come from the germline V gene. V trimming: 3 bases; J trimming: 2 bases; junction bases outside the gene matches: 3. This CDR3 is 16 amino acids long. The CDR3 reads CASSSGLAGTTDTQYF. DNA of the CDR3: TGTGCCAGCAGCTCGGGACTAGCGGGAACCACAGATACGCAGTATTTT.

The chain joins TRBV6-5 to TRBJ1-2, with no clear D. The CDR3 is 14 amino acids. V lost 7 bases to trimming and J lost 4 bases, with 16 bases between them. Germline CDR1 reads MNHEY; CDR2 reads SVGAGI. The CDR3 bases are TGTGCCAGCACCTTAAGAGGCTCTTCCTATGGCTACACCTTC. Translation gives CASTLRGSSYGYTF.

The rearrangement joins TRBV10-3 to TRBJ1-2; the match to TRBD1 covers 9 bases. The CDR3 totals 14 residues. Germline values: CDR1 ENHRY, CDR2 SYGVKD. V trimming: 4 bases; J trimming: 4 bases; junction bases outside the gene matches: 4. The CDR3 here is CAISGTGDLYGYTF. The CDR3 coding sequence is TGTGCCATCAGTGGGACAGGGGACCTCTATGGCTACACCTTC.

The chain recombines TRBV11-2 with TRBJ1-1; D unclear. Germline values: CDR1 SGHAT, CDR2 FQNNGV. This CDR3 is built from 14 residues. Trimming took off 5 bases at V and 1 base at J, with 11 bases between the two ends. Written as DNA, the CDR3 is TGTGCCAGCAGCCCGTACACCCAGAACACTGAAGCTTTCTTT. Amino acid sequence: CASSPYTQNTEAFF.

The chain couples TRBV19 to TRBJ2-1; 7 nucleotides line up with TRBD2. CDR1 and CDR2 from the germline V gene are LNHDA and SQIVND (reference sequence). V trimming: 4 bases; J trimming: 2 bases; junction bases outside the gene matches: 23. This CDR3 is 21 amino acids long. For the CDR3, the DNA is TGTGCCAGTAGTAAACCCCTCCTGAGAGGAGGCGGGAGATCCCCCTACAATGAGCAGTTCTTC. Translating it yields CASSKPLLRGGGRSPYNEQFF.

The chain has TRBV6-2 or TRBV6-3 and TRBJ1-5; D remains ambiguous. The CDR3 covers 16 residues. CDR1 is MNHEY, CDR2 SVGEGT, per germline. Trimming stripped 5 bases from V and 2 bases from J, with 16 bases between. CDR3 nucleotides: TGTGCCAGCAGTGTCGCCGGGCCTCGCGGCAATCAGCCCCAGCATTTT. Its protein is CASSVAGPRGNQPQHF.

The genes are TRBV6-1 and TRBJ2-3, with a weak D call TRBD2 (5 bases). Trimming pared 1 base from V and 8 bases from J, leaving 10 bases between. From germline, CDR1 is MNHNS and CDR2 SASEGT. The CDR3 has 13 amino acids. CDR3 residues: CASSEEPLATQYF. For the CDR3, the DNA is TGTGCCAGCAGTGAAGAGCCCCTAGCTACGCAGTATTTT.

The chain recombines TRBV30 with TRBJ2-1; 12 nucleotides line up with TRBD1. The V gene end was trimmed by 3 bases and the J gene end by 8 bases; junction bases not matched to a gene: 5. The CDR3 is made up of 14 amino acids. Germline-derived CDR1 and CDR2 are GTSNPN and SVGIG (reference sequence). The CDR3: CAWSAGTGGHEQFF. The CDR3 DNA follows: TGTGCCTGGAGCGCCGGGACAGGGGGCCATGAGCAGTTCTTC.

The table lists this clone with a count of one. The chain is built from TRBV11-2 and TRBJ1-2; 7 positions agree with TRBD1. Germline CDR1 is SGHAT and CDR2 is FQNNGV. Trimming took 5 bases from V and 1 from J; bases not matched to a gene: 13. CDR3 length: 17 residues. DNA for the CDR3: TGTGCCAGCAGCACGGTGCGCAGACAGGGTGTTAACTATGGCTACACCTTC. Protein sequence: CASSTVRRQGVNYGYTF.

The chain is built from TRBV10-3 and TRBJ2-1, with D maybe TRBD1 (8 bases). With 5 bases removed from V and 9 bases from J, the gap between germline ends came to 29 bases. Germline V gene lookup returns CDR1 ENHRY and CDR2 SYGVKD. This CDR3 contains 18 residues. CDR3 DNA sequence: TGTGCCATCAGTTCCGCAAACAGGGGGACTACTAGCCCTTTTGAGCAGTTCTTC. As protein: CAISSANRGTTSPFEQFF.

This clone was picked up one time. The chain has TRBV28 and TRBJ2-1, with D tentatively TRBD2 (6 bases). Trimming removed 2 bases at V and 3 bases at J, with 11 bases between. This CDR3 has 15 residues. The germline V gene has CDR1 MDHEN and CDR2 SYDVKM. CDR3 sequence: CASSLAGFDYNEQFF. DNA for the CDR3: TGTGCCAGCAGTTTAGCGGGATTCGACTACAATGAGCAGTTCTTC.

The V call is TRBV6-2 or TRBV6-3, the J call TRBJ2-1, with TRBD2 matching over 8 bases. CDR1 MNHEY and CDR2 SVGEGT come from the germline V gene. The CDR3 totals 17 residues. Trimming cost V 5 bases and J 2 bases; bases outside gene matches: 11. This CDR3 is CASSLTLSGTTYNEQFF. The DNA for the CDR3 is TGTGCCAGCAGTCTCACACTTAGCGGGACGACCTACAATGAGCAGTTCTTC.

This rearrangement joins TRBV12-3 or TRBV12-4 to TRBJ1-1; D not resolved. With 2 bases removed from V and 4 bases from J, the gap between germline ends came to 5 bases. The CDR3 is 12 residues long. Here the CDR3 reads CASSLILTEAFF. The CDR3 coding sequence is TGTGCCAGCAGTTTAATCCTCACTGAAGCTTTCTTT.

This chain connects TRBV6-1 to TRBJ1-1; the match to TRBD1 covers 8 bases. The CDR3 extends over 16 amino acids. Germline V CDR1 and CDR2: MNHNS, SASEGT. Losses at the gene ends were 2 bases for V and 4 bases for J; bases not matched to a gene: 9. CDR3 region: CASSERQGAYPTEAFF. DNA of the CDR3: TGTGCCAGCAGTGAAAGGCAGGGGGCGTACCCCACTGAAGCTTTCTTT.

The DNA for the CDR3 is TGCGCCAGCAGCCAAGAAAGGGGCAGGAGAAGGGATGAGCAGTTCTTC. It specifies CASSQERGRRRDEQFF. This sequence joins TRBV4-3 and TRBJ2-1; D might be TRBD1 (5 bases). The germline V and J ends were trimmed by 0 bases and 8 bases, with 17 bases remaining between them. The CDR3 sequence is 16 residues long. CDR1 and CDR2 (germline): LGHNA, YSLEER.

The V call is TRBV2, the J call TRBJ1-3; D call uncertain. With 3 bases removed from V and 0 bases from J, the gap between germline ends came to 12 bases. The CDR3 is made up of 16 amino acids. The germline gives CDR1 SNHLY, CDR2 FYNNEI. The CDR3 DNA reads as TGTGCCAGCAGTGACTCTCTGCGGTTCTCTGGAAACACCATATATTTT. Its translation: CASSDSLRFSGNTIYF.

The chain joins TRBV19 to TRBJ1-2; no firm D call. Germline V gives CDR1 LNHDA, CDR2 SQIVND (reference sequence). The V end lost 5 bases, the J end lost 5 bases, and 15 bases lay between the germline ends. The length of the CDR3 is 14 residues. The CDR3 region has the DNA TGTGCCAGTAGTGCGGGCGACGGACCGTATGGCTACACCTTC. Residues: CASSAGDGPYGYTF. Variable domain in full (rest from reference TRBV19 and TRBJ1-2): DGGITQSPKYLFRKEGQNVTLSCEQNLNHDAMYWYRQDPGQGLRLIYYSQIVNDFQKGDIAEGYSVSREKKESFPLTVTSAQKNPTAFYLCASSAGDGPYGYTFGSGTRLTVV.

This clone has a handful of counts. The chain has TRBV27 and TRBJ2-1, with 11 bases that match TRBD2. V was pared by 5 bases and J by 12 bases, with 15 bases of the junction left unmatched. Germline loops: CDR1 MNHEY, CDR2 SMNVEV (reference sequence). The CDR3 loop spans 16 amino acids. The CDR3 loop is CASSDFRASGGFAQFF. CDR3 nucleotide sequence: TGTGCCAGCAGTGATTTTCGGGCTAGCGGGGGGTTCGCGCAGTTCTTC.

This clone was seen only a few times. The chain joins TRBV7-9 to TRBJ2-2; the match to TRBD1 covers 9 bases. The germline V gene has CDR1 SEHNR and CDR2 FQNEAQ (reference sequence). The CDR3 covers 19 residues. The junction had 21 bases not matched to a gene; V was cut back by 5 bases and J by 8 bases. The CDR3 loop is CASSPALGPGQGTLGELFF. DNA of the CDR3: TGTGCCAGCAGCCCCGCGCTTGGACCGGGACAGGGTACCTTGGGGGAGCTGTTTTTT.